These 13 T cell receptor beta chains were all obtained from the same sample, sequenced in a study of blood T cell repertoires in COVID-19. Method: immunoSEQ multiplex PCR; TCRdb's copy keeps in-frame clones and lacks some. The repertoire holds 230,000 or so clones, with around 84% as singletons. Sequenced material: peripheral blood. The source is a man aged 30 to 39 with active or convalescent COVID-19.

The gene calls are TRBV27 and TRBJ2-7; a weak D match, TRBD2 (10 bases). CDR1 MNHEY and CDR2 SMNVEV come from the germline V gene (reference sequence). V was trimmed by 9 bases and J by 2 bases, leaving 20 bases between them. CDR3 length equals 15 residues. This chain's CDR3 is CARGQGLALPYEQYF. DNA of the CDR3: TGTGCCAGGGGACAGGGACTAGCGCTTCCCTACGAGCAGTACTTC.

In DNA, the CDR3 is TGTGCCAGCAGAATAGCGGGAAGCTACAATGAGCAGTTCTTC. This translates into CASRIAGSYNEQFF. The gene calls are TRBV27 and TRBJ2-1, with 8 bases that match TRBD2. Germline lookup yields CDR1 MNHEY and CDR2 SMNVEV (reference sequence). This CDR3 has 14 amino acids. V gave up 6 bases and J gave up 3 bases; unmatched junction bases: 4.

V usage is TRBV28 and J usage is TRBJ1-1, with D maybe TRBD1 (5 bases). Germline CDR1 MDHEN, CDR2 SYDVKM. V was cut by 2 bases and J by 0 bases, with 13 bases left in between. The CDR3 has 16 residues. The CDR3 is CASSLHGAGLNTEAFF. Written as DNA, the CDR3 is TGTGCCAGCAGTTTACACGGCGCAGGGCTGAACACTGAAGCTTTCTTT. Together with reference TRBV28 and TRBJ1-1, the CDR3 gives the full variable domain: DVKVTQSSRYLVKRTGEKVFLECVQDMDHENMFWYRQDPGLGLRLIYFSYDVKMKEKGDIPEGYSVSREKKERFSLILESASTNQTSMYLCASSLHGAGLNTEAFFGQGTRLTVV.

The chain recombines TRBV2 with TRBJ1-1; 7 bases are a match to TRBD1. Trimming took 6 bases from V and 7 from J; bases not matched to a gene: 5. This CDR3 spans 12 amino acids. Germline V lookup: CDR1 SNHLY, CDR2 FYNNEI. CDR3 amino acids: CASRGDSIEAFF. CDR3 nucleotides: TGTGCCAGCAGGGGGGACAGCATTGAAGCTTTCTTT.

The chain employs TRBV2 and TRBJ2-3; 9 nucleotides line up with TRBD1. This CDR3 is built from 15 residues. CDR1 and CDR2 (germline): SNHLY, FYNNEI. After removal of 8 bases from V and 2 bases from J, the junction contained 8 bases not matched to a gene. As DNA, the CDR3 is TGTGCCAGCCGACCGGGACAGGGAATCACAGATACGCAGTATTTT. Translated: CASRPGQGITDTQYF.

This clone was counted a few times. CDR3: CASSLVPSTGELFF. The CDR3 DNA sequence: TGTGCCAGCAGCTTGGTCCCGAGCACCGGGGAGCTGTTTTTT. V gene TRBV5-5 combines with J gene TRBJ2-2; D is unresolved. The ends were cut back, 0 bases at V and 4 bases at J, with 7 bases in the middle. Germline loops: CDR1 SGHKS, CDR2 YYEKEE (reference sequence). The CDR3 spans 14 residues.

The genes are TRBV5-1 and TRBJ1-2, with TRBD1 identical over 8 bases. Trimming cost V 3 bases and J 4 bases; bases outside gene matches: 5. Germline CDR1 SGHRS, CDR2 YFSETQ. This CDR3 is built from 14 residues. This CDR3 reads CASSSDRVGYGYTF. CDR3 bases: TGCGCCAGCAGCTCGGACAGGGTTGGCTATGGCTACACCTTC.

There are a few counts of this clone. The chain recombines TRBV30 with TRBJ1-1; no definite D call. CDR3 size: 14 residues. V was cut by 0 bases and J by 8 bases, with 16 bases left in between. Germline V gives CDR1 GTSNPN, CDR2 SVGIG (reference sequence). CDR3 in amino acids: CAWSVGTLGVEAFF. For the CDR3, the DNA is TGTGCCTGGAGTGTAGGTACCCTGGGAGTAGAAGCTTTCTTT.

The rearrangement joins TRBV27 to TRBJ2-4; D perhaps matches TRBD2 (6 bases). Per the germline V gene, CDR1 is MNHEY and CDR2 is SMNVEV (reference sequence). The CDR3 spans 15 residues. Trimming stripped 5 bases from V and 9 bases from J, with 20 bases between. The DNA of the CDR3 is TGTGCCAGCAGTCCTCTTTGGCGGGGTGCAGCCATTCAGTACTTC. It encodes CASSPLWRGAAIQYF.

This chain joins TRBV3-1 (or the pseudogene TRBV3-2) and TRBJ2-3, with 7 positions matching TRBD2. Losses at the gene ends were 0 bases for V and 6 bases for J; bases not matched to a gene: 12. Germline V CDR1 and CDR2: LGHDT, YNNKEL (reference sequence). CDR3 length: 17 residues. CDR3 residues: CASSQDRGFGGVDTQYF. CDR3 coding DNA: TGTGCCAGCAGCCAAGATCGAGGGTTTGGGGGGGTGGATACGCAGTATTTT.

The CDR3 DNA sequence: TGTGCCAGCAGTCCCAGCGGGGGCCTTATTTACAATGAGCAGTTCTTC. Encoded protein: CASSPSGGLIYNEQFF. V and J are TRBV27 and TRBJ2-1; 8 bases are shared with TRBD2. With V trimmed by 5 bases and J by 4 bases, 10 bases remained unmatched. The CDR3 loop spans 16 amino acids. From germline, CDR1 is MNHEY and CDR2 SMNVEV (reference sequence).

V usage is TRBV24-1 and J usage is TRBJ2-1; perhaps TRBD2 as D (5 bases). The germline V gene has CDR1 KGHDR and CDR2 SFDVKD. Trimming left V 6 bases short and J 6 bases short, with 20 bases between. The CDR3 runs to 16 residues. CDR3 amino acids: CATSLSHAPSFNEQFF. The CDR3 DNA reads TGTGCCACCAGTCTATCTCACGCCCCTAGCTTCAATGAGCAGTTCTTC.

The chain combines TRBV7-2 with TRBJ2-2; 7 positions match TRBD2. The junction had 6 bases not matched to a gene; V was cut back by 4 bases and J by 4 bases. This CDR3 spans 15 amino acids. Germline V gene lookup returns CDR1 SGHTA and CDR2 FQGNSA. The DNA for the CDR3 is TGTGCCAGCAGCTCTTACGGCGGGGGCACCGGGGAGCTGTTTTTT. As protein: CASSSYGGGTGELFF.